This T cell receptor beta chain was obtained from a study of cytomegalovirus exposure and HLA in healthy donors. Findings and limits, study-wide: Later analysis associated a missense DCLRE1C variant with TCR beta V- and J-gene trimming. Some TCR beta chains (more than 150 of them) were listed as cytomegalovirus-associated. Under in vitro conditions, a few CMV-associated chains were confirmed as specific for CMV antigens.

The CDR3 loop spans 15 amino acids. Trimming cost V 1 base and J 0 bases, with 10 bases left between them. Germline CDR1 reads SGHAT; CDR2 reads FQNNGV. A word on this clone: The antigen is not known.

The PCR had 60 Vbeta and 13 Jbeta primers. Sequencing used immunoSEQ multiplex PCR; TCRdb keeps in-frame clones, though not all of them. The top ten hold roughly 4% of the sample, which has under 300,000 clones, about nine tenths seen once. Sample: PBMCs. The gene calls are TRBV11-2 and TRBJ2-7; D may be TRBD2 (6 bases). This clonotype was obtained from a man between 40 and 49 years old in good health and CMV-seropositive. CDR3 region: CASSLATGSSYEQYF. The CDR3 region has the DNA TGTGCCAGCAGCTTAGCAACCGGGAGCTCCTACGAGCAGTACTTC.